The T cell receptor (beta chain) under discussion was sequenced for a study of graft-versus-host responses after intestinal transplantation. Study in general: Induction with anti-thymocyte globulin, then tacrolimus and steroids for three to four years, was given to all recipients.

Method: immunoSEQ multiplex PCR; TCRdb's copy keeps in-frame clones and lacks some. There are approximately 85,000 clones in the sample; over 80% occur only once, and 1.1% lies in the top ten. Remarks on this clone: Its target is unknown.

Germline V gene data show CDR1 as LGHNA and CDR2 as YNFKEQ. V lost 1 base, J lost 5 bases, and 37 bases lay in between. The CDR3 has 23 amino acids. This TCR was sampled from a human donor who was the organ donor for an intestinal transplant. The V call is TRBV4-2, the J call TRBJ2-3; possibly TRBD2 for D (5 bases). Sample: unstimulated CD8+ T cells sorted from spleen or lymph node cells, taken before transplant. The CDR3 region is CASSQGPPGSWLDEAGVLDTQYF. DNA for the CDR3: TGTGCCAGCAGCCAAGGGCCTCCGGGATCTTGGTTGGATGAAGCTGGAGTGTTAGATACGCAGTATTTT.